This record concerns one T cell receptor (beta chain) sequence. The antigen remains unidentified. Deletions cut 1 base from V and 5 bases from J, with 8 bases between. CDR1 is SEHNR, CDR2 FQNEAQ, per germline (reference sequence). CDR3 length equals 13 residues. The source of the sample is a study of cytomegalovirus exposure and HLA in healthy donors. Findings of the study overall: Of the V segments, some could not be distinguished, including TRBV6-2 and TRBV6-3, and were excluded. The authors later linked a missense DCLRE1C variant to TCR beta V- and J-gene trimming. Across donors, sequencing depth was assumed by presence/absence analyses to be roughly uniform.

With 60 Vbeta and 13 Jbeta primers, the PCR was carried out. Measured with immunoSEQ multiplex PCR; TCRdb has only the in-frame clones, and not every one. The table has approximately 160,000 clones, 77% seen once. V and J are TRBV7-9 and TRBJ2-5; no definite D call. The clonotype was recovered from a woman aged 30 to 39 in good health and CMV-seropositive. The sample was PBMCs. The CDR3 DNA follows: TGTGCCAGCAGCTTAGTTGGCTCCGAGACCCAGTACTTC. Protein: CASSLVGSETQYF.